This T cell receptor (beta chain) is from a study of spatial heterogeneity in lung cancer. Turning to the study itself: Detection consistently yielded more beta chains than alpha chains.

The sample's time point: sample taken at primary tumor resection. Unsorted whole RNA of tumor, nontumor lung or frozen PBMC was sequenced. There are many counts of this clonotype. Being off target in a library aimed at alpha chains, this beta chain has a size of little meaning. The CDR3 is 14 amino acids. Germline V gene data show CDR1 as DFQATT and CDR2 as SNEGSKA (reference sequence). Trimming removed 6 bases from V and 5 bases from J; junction bases left unmatched: 9. TCRdb recomputed calls from the 5' RACE reads with MiXCR, one row per CDR3 protein. The sample has 11,000 or so distinct CDR3 sequences, roughly 3.6% seen once; the top ten hold around half.

The sample consisted of PBMCs, taken at surgery. This chain joins TRBV20-1 and TRBJ2-3; TRBD2 aligns across 9 bases. The TCR was taken from a female donor with early-stage non-small cell lung cancer. The CDR3 nucleotides read TGCAGTGCAACGCGGGGGGGCGGAGGAGATACGCAGTATTTT. Amino acids: CSATRGGGGDTQYF.